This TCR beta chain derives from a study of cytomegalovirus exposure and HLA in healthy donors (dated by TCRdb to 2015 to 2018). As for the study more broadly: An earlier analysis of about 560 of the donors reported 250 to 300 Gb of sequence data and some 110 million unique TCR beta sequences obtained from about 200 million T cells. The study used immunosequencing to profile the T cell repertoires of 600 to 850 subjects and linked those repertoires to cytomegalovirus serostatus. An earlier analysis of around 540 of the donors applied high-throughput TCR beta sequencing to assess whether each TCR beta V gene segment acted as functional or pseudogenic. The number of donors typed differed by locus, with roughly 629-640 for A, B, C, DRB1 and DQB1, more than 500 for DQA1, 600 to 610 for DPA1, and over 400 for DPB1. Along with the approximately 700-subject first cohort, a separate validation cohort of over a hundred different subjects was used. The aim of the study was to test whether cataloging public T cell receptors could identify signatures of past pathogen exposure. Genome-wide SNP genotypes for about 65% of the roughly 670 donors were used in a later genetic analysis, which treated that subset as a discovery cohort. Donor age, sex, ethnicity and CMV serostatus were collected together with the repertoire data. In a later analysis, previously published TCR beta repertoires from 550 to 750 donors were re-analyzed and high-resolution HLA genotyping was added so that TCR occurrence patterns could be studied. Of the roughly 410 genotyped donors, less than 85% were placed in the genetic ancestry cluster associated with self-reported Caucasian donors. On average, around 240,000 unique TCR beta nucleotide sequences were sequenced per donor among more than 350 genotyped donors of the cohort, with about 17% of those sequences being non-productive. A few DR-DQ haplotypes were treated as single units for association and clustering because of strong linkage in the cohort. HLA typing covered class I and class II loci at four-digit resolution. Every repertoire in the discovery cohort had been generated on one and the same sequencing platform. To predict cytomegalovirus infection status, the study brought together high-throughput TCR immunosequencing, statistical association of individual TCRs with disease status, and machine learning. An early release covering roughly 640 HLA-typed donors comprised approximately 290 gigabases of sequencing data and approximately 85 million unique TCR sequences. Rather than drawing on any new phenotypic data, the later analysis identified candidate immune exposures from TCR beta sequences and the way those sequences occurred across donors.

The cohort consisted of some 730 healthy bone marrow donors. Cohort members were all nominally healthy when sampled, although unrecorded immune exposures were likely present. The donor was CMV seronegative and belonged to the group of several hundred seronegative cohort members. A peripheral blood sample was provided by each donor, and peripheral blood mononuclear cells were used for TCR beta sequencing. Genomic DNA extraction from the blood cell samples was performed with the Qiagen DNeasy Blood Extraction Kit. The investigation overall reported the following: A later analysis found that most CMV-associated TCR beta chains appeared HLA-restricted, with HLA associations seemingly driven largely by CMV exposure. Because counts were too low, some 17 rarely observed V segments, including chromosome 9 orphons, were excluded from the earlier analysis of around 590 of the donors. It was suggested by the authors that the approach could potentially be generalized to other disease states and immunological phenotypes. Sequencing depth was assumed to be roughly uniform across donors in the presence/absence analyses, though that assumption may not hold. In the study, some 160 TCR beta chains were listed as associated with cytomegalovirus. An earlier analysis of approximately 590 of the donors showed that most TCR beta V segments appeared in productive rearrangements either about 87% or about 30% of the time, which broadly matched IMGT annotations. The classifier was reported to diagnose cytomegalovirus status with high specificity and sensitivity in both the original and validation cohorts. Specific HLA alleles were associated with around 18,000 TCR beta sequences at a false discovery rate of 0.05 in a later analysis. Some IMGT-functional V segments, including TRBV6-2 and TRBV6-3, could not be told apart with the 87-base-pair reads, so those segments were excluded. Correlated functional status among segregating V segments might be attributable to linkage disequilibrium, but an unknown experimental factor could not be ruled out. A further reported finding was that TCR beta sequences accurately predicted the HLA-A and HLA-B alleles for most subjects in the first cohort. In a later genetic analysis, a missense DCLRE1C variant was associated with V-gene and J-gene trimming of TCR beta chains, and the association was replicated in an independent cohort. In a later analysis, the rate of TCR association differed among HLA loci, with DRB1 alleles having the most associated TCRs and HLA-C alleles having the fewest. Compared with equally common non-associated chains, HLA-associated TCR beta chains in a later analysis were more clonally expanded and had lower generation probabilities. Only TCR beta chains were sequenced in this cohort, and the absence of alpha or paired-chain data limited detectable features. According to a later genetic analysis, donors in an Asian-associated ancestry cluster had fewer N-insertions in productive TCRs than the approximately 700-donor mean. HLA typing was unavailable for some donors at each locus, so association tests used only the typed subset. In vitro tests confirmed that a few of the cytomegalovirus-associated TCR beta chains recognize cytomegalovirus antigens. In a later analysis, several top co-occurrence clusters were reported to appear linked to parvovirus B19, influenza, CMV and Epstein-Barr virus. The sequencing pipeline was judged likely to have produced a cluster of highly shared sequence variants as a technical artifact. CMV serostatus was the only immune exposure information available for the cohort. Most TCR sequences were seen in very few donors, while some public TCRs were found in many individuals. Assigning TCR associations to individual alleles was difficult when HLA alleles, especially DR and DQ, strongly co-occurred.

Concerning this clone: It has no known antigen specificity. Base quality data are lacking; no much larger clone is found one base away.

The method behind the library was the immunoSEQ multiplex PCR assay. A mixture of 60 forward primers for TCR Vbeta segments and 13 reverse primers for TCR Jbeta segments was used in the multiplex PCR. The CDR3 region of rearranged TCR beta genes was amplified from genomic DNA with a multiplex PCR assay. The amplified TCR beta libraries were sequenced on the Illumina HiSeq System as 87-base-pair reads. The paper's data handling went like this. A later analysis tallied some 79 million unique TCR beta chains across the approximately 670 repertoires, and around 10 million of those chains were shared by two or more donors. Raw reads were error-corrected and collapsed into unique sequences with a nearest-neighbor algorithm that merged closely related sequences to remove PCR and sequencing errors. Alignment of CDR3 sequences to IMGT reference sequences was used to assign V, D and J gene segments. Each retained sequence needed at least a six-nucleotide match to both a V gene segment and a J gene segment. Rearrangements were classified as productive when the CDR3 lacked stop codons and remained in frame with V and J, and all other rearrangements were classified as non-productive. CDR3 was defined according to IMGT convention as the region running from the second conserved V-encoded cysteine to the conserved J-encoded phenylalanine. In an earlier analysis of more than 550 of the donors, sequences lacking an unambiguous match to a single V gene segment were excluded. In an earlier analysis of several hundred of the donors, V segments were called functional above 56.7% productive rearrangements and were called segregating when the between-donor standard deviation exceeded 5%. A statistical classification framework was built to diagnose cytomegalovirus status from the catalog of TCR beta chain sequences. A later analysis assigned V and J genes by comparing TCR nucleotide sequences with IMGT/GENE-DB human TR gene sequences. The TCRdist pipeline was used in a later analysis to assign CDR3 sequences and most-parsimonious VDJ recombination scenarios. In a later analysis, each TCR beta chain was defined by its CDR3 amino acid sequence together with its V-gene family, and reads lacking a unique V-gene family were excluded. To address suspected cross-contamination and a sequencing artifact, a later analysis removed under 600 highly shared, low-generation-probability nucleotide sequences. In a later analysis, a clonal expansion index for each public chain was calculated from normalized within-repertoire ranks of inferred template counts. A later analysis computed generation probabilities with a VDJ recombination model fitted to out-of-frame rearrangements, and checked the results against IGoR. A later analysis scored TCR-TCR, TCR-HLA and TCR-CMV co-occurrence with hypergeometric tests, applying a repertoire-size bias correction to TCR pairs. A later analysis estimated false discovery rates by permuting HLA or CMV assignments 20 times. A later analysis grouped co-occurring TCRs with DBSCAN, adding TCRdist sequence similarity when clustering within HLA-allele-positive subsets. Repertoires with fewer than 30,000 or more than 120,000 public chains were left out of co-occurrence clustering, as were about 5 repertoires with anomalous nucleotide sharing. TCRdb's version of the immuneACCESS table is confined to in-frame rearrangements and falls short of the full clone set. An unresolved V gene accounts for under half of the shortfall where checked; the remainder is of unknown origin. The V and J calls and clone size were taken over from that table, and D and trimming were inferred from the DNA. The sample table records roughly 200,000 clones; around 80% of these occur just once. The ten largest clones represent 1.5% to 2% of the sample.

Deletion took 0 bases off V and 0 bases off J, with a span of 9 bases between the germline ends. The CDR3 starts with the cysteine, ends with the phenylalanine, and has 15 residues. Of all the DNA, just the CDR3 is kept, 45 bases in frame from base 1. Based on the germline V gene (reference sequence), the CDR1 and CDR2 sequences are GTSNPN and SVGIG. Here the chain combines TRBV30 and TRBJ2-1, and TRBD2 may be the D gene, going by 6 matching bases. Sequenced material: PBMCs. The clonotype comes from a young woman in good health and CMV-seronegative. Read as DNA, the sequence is TGTGCCTGGAGTGTCCTAGCGAGCTCCTACAATGAGCAGTTCTTC. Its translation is CAWSVLASSYNEQFF.